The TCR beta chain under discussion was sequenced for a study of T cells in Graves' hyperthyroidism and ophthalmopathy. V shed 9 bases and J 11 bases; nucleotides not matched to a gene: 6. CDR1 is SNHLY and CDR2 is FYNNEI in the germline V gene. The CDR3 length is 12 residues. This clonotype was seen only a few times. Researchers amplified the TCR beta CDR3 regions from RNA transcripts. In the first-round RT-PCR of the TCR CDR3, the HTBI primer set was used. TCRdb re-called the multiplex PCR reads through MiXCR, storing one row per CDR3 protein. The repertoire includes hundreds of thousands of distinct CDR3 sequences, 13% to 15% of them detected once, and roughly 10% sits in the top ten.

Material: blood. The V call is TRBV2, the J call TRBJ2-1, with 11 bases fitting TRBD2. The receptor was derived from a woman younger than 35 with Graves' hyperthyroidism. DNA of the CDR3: TGTGCCAGTAGCGGGAGGGCCCAACAGCAGTTCTTC. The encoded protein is CASSGRAQQQFF.